The sequence of this T cell receptor (beta chain) was determined in a study of neurological immune-mediated disorders. Germline CDR1 reads SGHTA; CDR2 reads FQGNSA. There are 12 residues in the CDR3. Trimming stripped 5 bases from V and 15 bases from J, with 17 bases between. Study findings and constraints: Multiple sclerosis patients had less TCR clonal expansion than even healthy controls, unlike HTLV-1-associated myelopathy. No sharing of CDR3 amino acid sequences was observed among expanded clones across subjects, suggesting private repertoires in all groups.

At least ten counts were recorded for this clonotype. Its antigen is not known. TCRdb analysed the 5' RACE reads with MiXCR anew, one entry per CDR3 protein. Of approximately 50,000 distinct CDR3 sequences in the sample, over 5.5% were seen once. The genes are TRBV7-2 and TRBJ1-5, with a weak D call TRBD1 (6 bases). This sequence originates from a woman in her late teens or twenties with multiple sclerosis. The specimen sequenced was CD4+ T cells from blood. CDR3 in DNA: TGTGCCAGCAGCCCGTCGGGGGGCGGGCGGCATTTT. It specifies CASSPSGGGRHF.